These T cell receptor beta chains were read from a single sample in a study of cytomegalovirus exposure and HLA in healthy donors. Libraries were prepared by immunoSEQ multiplex PCR; TCRdb keeps only in-frame clonotypes and omits some of them. The sample contains about 83,000 clones, just under 75% of which appear only once. Sample: PBMCs. Every receptor here comes from a man in his fifties or sixties in good health and CMV-seronegative. Each CDR3 is given with its conserved first and last residue. D genes are given only for firm matches. Rows may omit the clone size; those that give it use once, few, many or a size class.

CASSSPRVFGELFF,TGTGCCAGCAGCTCCCCCAGGGTTTTCGGGGAGCTGTTTTTT,NA,14,TRBJ2-2,NA,TRBV7-9
CASSLELAGQQETQYF,TGTGCCAGCAGCTTAGAACTAGCGGGTCAACAAGAGACCCAGTACTTC,TRBD2,16,TRBJ2-5,few,TRBV13
CASKSRATYNEQFF,TGTGCCAGCAAATCGAGGGCTACCTACAATGAGCAGTTCTTC,NA,14,TRBJ2-1,NA,TRBV2
CASSNRGGRDTQYF,TGTGCCAGTAGTAATCGGGGGGGGCGCGATACGCAGTATTTT,TRBD2,14,TRBJ2-3,NA,TRBV19
CASSSGLSYEQYF,TGTGCCAGCAGCTCGGGACTGAGCTACGAGCAGTACTTC,NA,13,TRBJ2-7,NA,TRBV7-9
CASSHNPGQSAGTGELFF,TGTGCCAGCTCACATAACCCGGGACAATCGGCGGGCACCGGGGAGCTGTTTTTT,NA,18,TRBJ2-2,NA,TRBV18
CATSRGKGGFGMNTEAFF,TGTGCCACCAGCAGAGGAAAAGGAGGATTTGGCATGAACACTGAAGCTTTCTTT,NA,18,TRBJ1-1,NA,TRBV15
CASRLGQGYGYTF,TGCGCCAGCCGACTAGGACAGGGCTATGGCTACACCTTC,TRBD1,13,TRBJ1-2,NA,TRBV5-1
CSSSFVTGDYTF,TGTTCCAGCAGCTTTGTGACAGGGGACTACACCTTC,TRBD1,12,TRBJ1-2,NA,TRBV7-9
CASSPTARRAYTDTQYF,TGTGCCAGCAGCCCCACCGCGCGGCGGGCCTACACAGATACGCAGTATTTT,NA,17,TRBJ2-3,NA,TRBV4-2
CASSSGTGGTYEQYF,TGTGCCAGCAGTTCCGGGACGGGAGGCACCTACGAGCAGTACTTC,TRBD2,15,TRBJ2-7,NA,TRBV27
CASSPGLAGGGLGETQYF,TGTGCCAGCAGTCCGGGACTAGCGGGGGGAGGGTTGGGAGAGACCCAGTACTTC,TRBD2,18,TRBJ2-5,NA,TRBV2
CASSIGRDGYTF,TGTGCCAGTAGTATAGGACGGGATGGCTACACCTTC,NA,12,TRBJ1-2,few,TRBV19
CASSALTSFSGETQYF,TGTGCCAGCAGTGCCCTGACTAGTTTCTCGGGGGAGACCCAGTACTTC,NA,16,TRBJ2-5,NA,TRBV25-1
CASSQPGLMTYEQYF,TGTGCCAGCAGCCAACCAGGACTGATGACCTACGAGCAGTACTTC,NA,15,TRBJ2-7,once,TRBV5-4
CSSSLGAGGNTEAFF,TGTTCCAGCAGCTTAGGGGCAGGGGGCAACACTGAAGCTTTCTTT,TRBD1,15,TRBJ1-1,NA,TRBV7-9
CASSEWGGSRQPQHF,TGTGCCAGCAGTGAGTGGGGCGGCAGCAGGCAGCCCCAGCATTTT,NA,15,TRBJ1-5,once,TRBV2
CASSPRTGYGYTF,TGTGCCAGCAGCCCCAGGACGGGATATGGCTACACCTTC,NA,13,TRBJ1-2,NA,TRBV7-8
CASGVVWQGDSPLHF,TGTGCCAGCGGGGTAGTGTGGCAGGGGGATTCACCCCTCCACTTT,TRBD1,15,TRBJ1-6,NA,TRBV6-6
CASSFLSGSSYNEQFF,TGTGCCAGCAGTTTCCTATCGGGGAGCTCCTACAATGAGCAGTTCTTC,NA,16,TRBJ2-1,NA,TRBV6-6
CASSPDRYEQYF,TGTGCCAGCAGCCCCGACAGATACGAGCAGTACTTC,NA,12,TRBJ2-7,NA,TRBV13
CASSVSGGTDTQYF,TGTGCCAGCAGCGTATCGGGGGGGACAGATACGCAGTATTTT,TRBD2,14,TRBJ2-3,NA,TRBV9
CASRHGGETEAFF,TGTGCCAGCAGGCACGGGGGGGAGACTGAAGCTTTCTTT,NA,13,TRBJ1-1,NA,TRBV6-1
CASSYFGTGGLQPQHF,TGTGCCAGCAGTTACTTCGGGACAGGGGGCCTTCAGCCCCAGCATTTT,TRBD1,16,TRBJ1-5,few,TRBV6-6
CASSRPSEYEQYF,TGTGCCAGCAGCCGGCCTAGCGAGTACGAGCAGTACTTC,NA,13,TRBJ2-7,NA,TRBV14
CASRGTGSYGYTF,TGTGCCAGCAGAGGGACAGGATCCTATGGCTACACCTTC,TRBD1,13,TRBJ1-2,NA,TRBV11-1
CASSNGEGDNEQFF,TGTGCCAGTAGTAACGGGGAGGGGGACAATGAGCAGTTCTTC,NA,14,TRBJ2-1,once,TRBV19
CASSLSAGDTGELFF,TGTGCCAGCAGCTTATCCGCGGGGGACACCGGGGAGCTGTTTTTT,TRBD2,15,TRBJ2-2,once,TRBV5-5
CASRRGGAPDEQFF,TGTGCCAGCCGGCGGGGGGGGGCTCCTGATGAGCAGTTCTTC,TRBD2,14,TRBJ2-1,NA,TRBV5-4
CASSLGTSGVPQYF,TGTGCCAGCAGCTTAGGGACTAGCGGGGTCCCCCAGTACTTC,TRBD2,14,TRBJ2-5,NA,TRBV13
CASSLELAVKNIQYF,TGCGCCAGCAGCTTGGAACTAGCGGTAAAAAACATTCAGTACTTC,TRBD2,15,TRBJ2-4,NA,TRBV5-1
CASSLTRRGLLYF,TGTGCCAGCAGCTTAACCCGCCGGGGACTTCTTTACTTC,NA,13,TRBJ2-5,NA,TRBV7-3
CSVVWAGGMNTEAFF,TGCAGCGTTGTTTGGGCAGGGGGCATGAACACTGAAGCTTTCTTT,TRBD1,15,TRBJ1-1,NA,TRBV29-1
CASSYSRTPDYGYTF,TGTGCCAGCAGTTACTCTCGTACACCTGACTATGGCTACACCTTC,NA,15,TRBJ1-2,NA,TRBV6-5
CASSEVAVYGYTF,TGTGCCAGCAGTGAAGTAGCAGTTTATGGCTACACCTTC,NA,13,TRBJ1-2,NA,TRBV6-1
CASGAVLGQPQHF,TGTGCCAGTGGCGCGGTCTTAGGTCAGCCCCAGCATTTT,NA,13,TRBJ1-5,NA,TRBV6-5
CSVEGSEQYF,TGCAGCGTTGAGGGCAGCGAGCAGTACTTC,NA,10,TRBJ2-7,NA,TRBV29-1
CASARGEKLFF,TGTGCTAGTGCGCGCGGTGAAAAACTGTTTTTT,NA,11,TRBJ1-4,NA,TRBV12-5
CASRTGAGYYGYTF,TGTGCCAGTCGGACAGGGGCCGGCTACTATGGCTACACCTTC,TRBD1,14,TRBJ1-2,NA,TRBV19
CASSSDRAGAQYF,TGTGCCAGCAGCTCCGACAGGGCTGGGGCCCAGTACTTC,TRBD1,13,TRBJ2-5,NA,TRBV7-2
CAGSQATGGSDYGYTF,TGTGCCGGCAGCCAAGCGACAGGGGGCTCGGACTATGGCTACACCTTC,TRBD1,16,TRBJ1-2,NA,TRBV4-2
CASSLGDGGGTDTQYF,TGCGCCAGCAGCTTGGGTGACGGGGGGGGCACAGATACGCAGTATTTT,TRBD2,16,TRBJ2-3,few,TRBV5-1
CASSWSKTGGYTF,TGTGCCAGCAGTTGGAGTAAGACGGGGGGCTACACCTTC,NA,13,TRBJ1-2,once,TRBV6-5
CAWNFQNTEAFF,TGTGCCTGGAATTTCCAGAACACTGAAGCTTTCTTT,NA,12,TRBJ1-1,NA,TRBV30
CASSEAGRGDNYEQYF,TGTGCCAGCAGTGAGGCGGGCAGGGGGGACAACTACGAGCAGTACTTC,NA,16,TRBJ2-7,NA,TRBV2
CASSATGLLYEQYF,TGTGCCAGCAGTGCGACGGGACTTCTTTACGAGCAGTACTTC,NA,14,TRBJ2-7,once,TRBV7-6
CASSWGLGDEQFF,TGTGCCAGCAGTTGGGGACTGGGGGATGAGCAGTTCTTC,NA,13,TRBJ2-1,NA,TRBV7-7
CASSFSGGYEQYF,TGTGCCAGTAGTTTTAGCGGGGGCTACGAGCAGTACTTC,TRBD2,13,TRBJ2-7,NA,TRBV19